Listed below are T cell receptor beta chains from one sample, sequenced in a study of T cell changes during pregnancy in multiple sclerosis. TCRdb's table, derived via immunoSEQ multiplex PCR, lists solely in-frame clones and lacks some. The sample holds fewer than 90,000 clones, around 95% seen once. Sequenced here: peripheral blood, sampled in the third trimester of pregnancy. The receptors stem from a female donor in good health, enrolled as a control in a pregnancy study. Each CDR3 is given with its conserved first and last residue. The order of the fields is D gene, clone size, J gene, V gene, CDR3 protein, CDR3 DNA. The D gene is left open where the match is weak. Part of the rows lack a size; the others show once, few, many or a class for expanded clones.

-	-	TRBJ2-5	TRBV7-2	CASSPPGLSFRETQYF	TGTGCCAGCAGTCCTCCAGGGCTGTCGTTCCGAGAGACCCAGTACTTC
TRBD2	-	TRBJ2-5	TRBV6-6	CASSPGTSDQETQYF	TGTGCCAGCAGCCCCGGGACTAGCGACCAAGAGACCCAGTACTTC
-	-	TRBJ2-5	TRBV2	CASSVSAGETQYF	TGTGCCAGCAGTGTTTCAGCAGGGGAGACCCAGTACTTC
TRBD2	-	TRBJ2-1	TRBV9	CASSPFPGTSEGGNEQFF	TGTGCCAGCAGCCCCTTCCCGGGGACTAGCGAAGGGGGCAATGAGCAGTTCTTC
-	few	TRBJ1-5	TRBV7-8	CASSLDSVHQPQHF	TGTGCCAGCAGCTTAGATTCGGTCCATCAGCCCCAGCATTTT
TRBD1	-	TRBJ1-4	TRBV5-1	CASSLEGQDNEKLFF	TGCGCCAGCAGCCTGGAAGGACAGGATAATGAAAAACTGTTTTTT
-	-	TRBJ1-5	TRBV5-1	CASSLGQANQPQHF	TGCGCCAGCAGCTTGGGACAGGCCAATCAGCCCCAGCATTTT
TRBD2	-	TRBJ2-7	TRBV2	CATARMAGVGYEQYF	TGTGCCACCGCGAGGATGGCGGGAGTAGGTTACGAGCAGTACTTC
-	-	TRBJ1-1	TRBV25-1	CASSEPGSEAFF	TGTGCCAGCAGTGAACCCGGGTCAGAAGCTTTCTTT
-	few	TRBJ2-7	TRBV28	CASSLTKNEQYF	TGTGCCAGCAGTTTGACAAAAAACGAGCAGTACTTC
-	-	TRBJ2-7	TRBV2	CASSFEGHEQYF	TGTGCCAGTAGCTTCGAAGGCCACGAGCAGTACTTC
-	once	TRBJ2-3	TRBV5-4	CASSYDRNTDTQYF	TGTGCCAGCAGCTATGACAGGAACACAGATACGCAGTATTTT
-	-	TRBJ2-5	TRBV5-4	CASGSGGIEETQYF	TGTGCCAGTGGGAGCGGAGGGATCGAAGAGACCCAGTACTTC
TRBD1	-	TRBJ2-5	TRBV7-7	CASSLTGTGEETQYF	TGTGCTAGCAGCTTGACAGGGACGGGTGAAGAGACCCAGTACTTC
-	-	TRBJ2-7	TRBV7-6	CASSPTPGSGYEQYF	TGTGCCAGCAGCCCTACGCCCGGGAGTGGCTACGAGCAGTACTTC
TRBD1	-	TRBJ1-5	TRBV5-6	CASSTGVGRGNQPQHF	TGTGCCAGCAGCACAGGGGTTGGAAGGGGCAATCAGCCCCAGCATTTT
TRBD2	-	TRBJ2-7	TRBV7-9	CASSWTSGRGGEEQYF	TGTGCCAGCAGCTGGACTAGCGGGAGGGGTGGGGAAGAGCAGTACTTC
TRBD1	-	TRBJ2-5	TRBV5-1	CASSLQGQGRRETQYF	TGCGCCAGCAGCTTGCAAGGACAGGGAAGAAGAGAGACCCAGTACTTC
TRBD2	-	TRBJ2-1	TRBV29-1	CSVEGGRVPEQFF	TGCAGCGTTGAAGGCGGGAGGGTTCCTGAGCAGTTCTTC
TRBD1	-	TRBJ1-5	TRBV7-9	CASSRDRGRDQPQHF	TGTGCCAGCAGCCGGGACAGGGGAAGGGATCAGCCCCAGCATTTT
-	-	TRBJ1-1	TRBV2	CASRGGGHGTEAFF	TGTGCCAGCAGAGGCGGGGGGCATGGCACTGAAGCTTTCTTT
-	-	TRBJ2-7	TRBV7-9	CASSSPSRSYEQYF	TGTGCCAGCAGCTCCCCGAGCCGCTCCTACGAGCAGTACTTC
TRBD2	-	TRBJ2-1	TRBV9	CASSAPSGRAIKSSYNEQFF	TGTGCCAGCAGCGCCCCTAGCGGGAGGGCCATTAAGAGCTCCTACAATGAGCAGTTCTTC
-	once	TRBJ1-5	TRBV2	CASSVAGVDNQPQHF	TGTGCCAGCAGTGTGGCCGGGGTTGACAATCAGCCCCAGCATTTT
TRBD2	-	TRBJ2-1	TRBV11-2	CASSRLSGSLYEQFF	TGTGCCAGCAGCCGCTTGAGCGGGAGTCTCTATGAGCAGTTCTTC
TRBD2	-	TRBJ2-7	TRBV5-6	CASSSTSGRLAASYEQYF	TGTGCCAGCAGCTCCACAAGCGGACGACTAGCGGCCTCCTACGAGCAGTACTTC
TRBD1	-	TRBJ2-7	TRBV4-1	CASSQGQGKIEQYF	TGCGCCAGCAGCCAAGGACAGGGAAAGATCGAGCAGTACTTC
-	-	TRBJ2-3	TRBV15	CATSRDSLASDTQYF	TGTGCCACCAGCAGAGATTCCCTAGCGTCAGATACGCAGTATTTT
TRBD1	-	TRBJ2-5	TRBV30	CAWGDRDGETQYF	TGTGCCTGGGGGGACAGGGATGGAGAGACCCAGTACTTC
TRBD1	-	TRBJ2-7	TRBV6-1	CASSEERDSVRYEQYF	TGTGCCAGCAGTGAAGAAAGGGACAGTGTGCGGTACGAGCAGTACTTC
TRBD2	-	TRBJ2-7	TRBV7-8	CASSLRLAGALEQYF	TGTGCCAGCAGCTTAAGACTAGCGGGAGCTCTCGAGCAGTACTTC
TRBD1	-	TRBJ1-1	TRBV19	CASSGTAETEAFF	TGTGCCAGTAGTGGGACAGCGGAAACTGAAGCTTTCTTT
-	-	TRBJ1-5	TRBV2	CASRQASNQPQHF	TGTGCCAGCAGGCAGGCCAGCAATCAGCCCCAGCATTTT
TRBD1	-	TRBJ1-1	TRBV2	CASCAGGNTEAFF	TGTGCCAGCTGTGCAGGGGGCAACACTGAAGCTTTCTTT
-	-	TRBJ1-4	TRBV4-1	CASSHVGGKLFF	TGCGCCAGCTCCCATGTCGGGGGAAAACTGTTTTTT
TRBD2	-	TRBJ2-2	TRBV13	CASSKVAGEVPGELFF	TGTGCCAGCAGCAAGGTAGCGGGAGAGGTTCCCGGGGAGCTGTTTTTT
TRBD1	-	TRBJ1-5	TRBV10-3	CASAGTGAGQPQHF	TGTGCCTCAGCGGGGACAGGGGCAGGGCAGCCCCAGCATTTT
-	-	TRBJ1-3	TRBV27	CASSLRQPGNTIYF	TGTGCCAGCAGTTTGCGGCAGCCTGGAAACACCATATATTTT
-	-	TRBJ2-5	TRBV18	CASSSASGTQYF	TGTGCCAGCTCATCCGCGTCGGGGACCCAGTACTTC
-	-	TRBJ1-3	TRBV5-6	CASSLQGLSSGNTIYF	TGTGCCAGCAGCTTGCAAGGACTGAGCTCTGGAAACACCATATATTTT
TRBD1	-	TRBJ2-7	TRBV5-6	CASSLGQGAYEQYF	TGTGCCAGCAGCTTGGGACAGGGGGCGTACGAGCAGTACTTC
-	-	TRBJ2-3	TRBV6-5	CASSRGLAFTDTQYF	TGTGCCAGCTCCCGGGGCCTAGCGTTCACAGATACGCAGTATTTT
-	-	TRBJ1-3	TRBV18	CASSTTGVGSGNTIYF	TGTGCCAGCTCAACCACAGGCGTAGGCTCTGGAAACACCATATATTTT
-	-	TRBJ2-7	TRBV4-2	CASSQGRQGYEQYF	TGTGCCAGCAGCCAAGGTCGGCAGGGCTACGAGCAGTACTTC
-	-	TRBJ2-1	TRBV5-1	CASSLGSAGNEQFF	TGCGCCAGCAGCTTGGGTAGCGCCGGAAATGAGCAGTTCTTC
-	-	TRBJ2-7	TRBV12-2	CASRLGPYGARGTSEESYEQYF	TGTGCAAGTCGCTTAGGCCCCTATGGGGCCCGGGGGACTAGCGAAGAGTCGTACGAGCAGTACTTC
TRBD2	-	TRBJ2-1	TRBV2	CASSASGANEQFF	TGTGCCAGCAGTGCTAGCGGTGCGAATGAGCAGTTCTTC
-	-	TRBJ2-3	TRBV7-8	CASSFRGADTQYF	TGTGCCAGCAGCTTCAGGGGAGCAGATACGCAGTATTTT